These 8 T cell receptor beta chains were sequenced from one sample in a study of identical twins. TCRdb re-derived calls from the 5' RACE reads in MiXCR, one entry per CDR3 protein. The sample includes about 280,000 distinct CDR3 sequences, under 9.5% of them seen just once. This same sample was also part of a study on yellow fever vaccine responses in identical twins.

Sequencing was done on a sample of memory (CD45RO+) T cells sorted from blood. These receptors were taken from a young woman in good health.

This clonotype was recorded at least ten times. This sequence joins TRBV20-1 and TRBJ1-1, with D tentatively TRBD1 (5 bases). The CDR3 spans 17 residues. Germline CDR1 reads DFQATT; CDR2 reads SNEGSKA (reference sequence). Deletions cut 1 base from V and 3 bases from J, with 21 bases between. The CDR3 nucleotides are TGCAGTGCTAGAGTCATCGGGGAGGGGTCTGGGGACACTGAAGCTTTCTTT. It translates to CSARVIGEGSGDTEAFF.

This clonotype was observed many times. This CDR3 reads CAISESVLAGAITSEQFF. The CDR3 DNA follows: TGTGCCATCAGTGAGTCGGTGTTAGCGGGAGCGATTACTAGCGAGCAGTTCTTC. The chain links TRBV10-3 to TRBJ2-1; TRBD2 agrees at 9 bases. After removal of 0 bases from V and 10 bases from J, the junction contained 16 bases not matched to a gene. The CDR3 consists of 18 residues. Germline assignment: CDR1 ENHRY and CDR2 SYGVKD.

This chain connects TRBV3-1 to TRBJ1-6; TRBD1 matches at 7 bases. The CDR3 is 14 amino acids. Germline values: CDR1 LGHDT, CDR2 YNNKEL (reference sequence). The trim removed 4 bases at V and 8 bases at J, leaving 5 bases unmatched. As DNA, the CDR3 is TGTGCCAGCAGCCCCGGACAGGCCCATTCACCCCTCCACTTT. Translating it yields CASSPGQAHSPLHF.

This clonotype has a handful of counts. V gene TRBV10-3 combines with J gene TRBJ2-3; TRBD2 might be the D (6 bases). The CDR3 has 12 amino acids. The ends were cut back, 8 bases at V and 3 bases at J, with 9 bases in the middle. CDR1 and CDR2 (germline): ENHRY, SYGVKD. The CDR3 DNA follows: TGTGCCATCGGGGGGAATACAGATACGCAGTATTTT. Residues: CAIGGNTDTQYF.

This clonotype was recorded a few times. The V call is TRBV24-1, the J call TRBJ2-1; 10 nucleotides line up with TRBD2. The V gene end was trimmed by 4 bases and the J gene end by 5 bases; junction bases not matched to a gene: 10. Germline lookup yields CDR1 KGHDR and CDR2 SFDVKD. The CDR3 loop spans 17 amino acids. CDR3 in amino acids: CATSDTRVAGGNNEQFF. CDR3 DNA sequence: TGTGCCACCAGTGACACGAGGGTAGCGGGAGGAAACAATGAGCAGTTCTTC.

The chain links TRBV10-3 to TRBJ2-7, with TRBD1 identical over 7 bases. The CDR3 is 14 amino acids. V was pared by 2 bases and J by 3 bases, with 4 bases of the junction left unmatched. Per the germline V gene, CDR1 is ENHRY and CDR2 is SYGVKD. CDR3 protein: CAISEGQVNYEQYF. Here the CDR3 DNA reads TGTGCCATCAGTGAGGGACAGGTTAACTACGAGCAGTACTTC.

This clonotype was counted many times. The gene calls are TRBV3-1 and TRBJ2-5; 13 nucleotides line up with TRBD2. V was clipped by 5 bases and J by 4 bases; unmatched bases: 10. This CDR3 has 17 residues. CDR1 and CDR2 from the germline V gene are LGHDT and YNNKEL (reference sequence). CDR3 region: CASSLPGLAGLGETQYF. DNA of the CDR3: TGTGCCAGCAGCTTACCGGGACTAGCGGGATTAGGAGAGACCCAGTACTTC.

A few counts support this clonotype. The chain has TRBV5-5 and TRBJ1-5, with TRBD1 identical over 9 bases. The CDR3 covers 14 residues. J gave up 8 bases and V 2 bases, and 5 bases lay outside the gene matches. Germline V gene lookup returns CDR1 SGHKS and CDR2 YYEKEE (reference sequence). CDR3 residues: CASSFTGGGEPQHF. The CDR3 bases are TGTGCCAGCAGCTTTACAGGGGGCGGTGAGCCCCAGCATTTT.